This T cell receptor (beta chain) was observed in a study of CD4 T cells in relation to SARS-CoV-2 and coronaviruses. Clones were read by immunoSEQ multiplex PCR, and TCRdb kept only the in-frame ones, dropping some. The sample lists roughly 16,000 clones, around 82% occurring once. Worth noting for this clone: Its cognate antigen is unknown.

The unexposed donors gave CD4+ T cells in 2011-2018, prior to COVID-19. CD4+ T cells were isolated from the cells after nine to eleven days of culture. CDR1 MNHEY and CDR2 SMNVEV come from the germline V gene (reference sequence). V lost 3 bases, J lost 12 bases, and 15 bases stayed unmatched. The CDR3 runs to 15 residues. This TCR was sampled from a human donor in good health. The chain recombines TRBV27 with TRBJ2-3, with TRBD1 matching over 7 bases. Specimen: CD4+ T cells from PBMCs, cultured in vitro. The CDR3 loop is CASSLSGQFVPIQYF. The CDR3 DNA is TGTGCCAGCAGTTTGTCGGGACAGTTTGTTCCGATACAGTATTTT.